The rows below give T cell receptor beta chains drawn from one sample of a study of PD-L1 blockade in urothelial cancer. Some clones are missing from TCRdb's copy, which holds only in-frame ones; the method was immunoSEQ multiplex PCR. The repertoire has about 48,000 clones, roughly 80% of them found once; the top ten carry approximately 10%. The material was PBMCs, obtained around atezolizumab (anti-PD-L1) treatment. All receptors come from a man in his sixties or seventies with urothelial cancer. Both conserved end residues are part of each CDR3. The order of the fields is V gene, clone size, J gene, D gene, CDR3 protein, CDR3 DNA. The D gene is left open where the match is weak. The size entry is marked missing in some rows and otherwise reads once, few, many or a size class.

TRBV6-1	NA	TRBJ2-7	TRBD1	CASSRGQYYEQYF	TGTGCCAGCAGTCGGGGACAGTACTACGAGCAGTACTTC
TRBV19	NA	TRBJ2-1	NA	CASSPSNFRGEQFF	TGTGCCAGTAGTCCGTCTAACTTTCGGGGTGAGCAGTTCTTC
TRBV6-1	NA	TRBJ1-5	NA	CASNERPQHF	TGTGCCAGCAACGAGCGGCCCCAGCATTTT
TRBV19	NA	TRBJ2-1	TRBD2	CASSGGLAGWDEQFF	TGTGCCAGTAGTGGGGGACTAGCGGGATGGGATGAGCAGTTCTTC
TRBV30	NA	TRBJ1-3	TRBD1	CAWSQGAQGNTIYF	TGTGCCTGGAGTCAGGGGGCGCAAGGAAACACCATATATTTT
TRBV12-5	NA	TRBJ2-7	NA	CASRPPPVRDTSLGNSYEQYF	TGTGCTAGTCGCCCCCCCCCTGTCCGGGACACAAGTCTTGGGAACTCCTACGAGCAGTACTTC
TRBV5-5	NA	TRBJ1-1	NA	CASTRGGGETEAFF	TGTGCCAGCACCCGGGGGGGAGGAGAGACTGAAGCTTTCTTT
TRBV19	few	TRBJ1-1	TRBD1	CASTLLRGGTGELEAFF	TGTGCCAGTACCCTTCTCCGGGGCGGGACAGGGGAACTTGAAGCTTTCTTT
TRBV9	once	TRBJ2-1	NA	CASSVEGRGAYEQFF	TGTGCCAGCAGCGTAGAGGGTCGGGGGGCCTATGAGCAGTTCTTC
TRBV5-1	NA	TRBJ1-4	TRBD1	CASSLATAGGEGKLFF	TGCGCCAGCAGCTTGGCCACGGCAGGGGGCGAGGGAAAACTGTTTTTT
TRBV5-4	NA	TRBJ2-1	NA	CASSPPPVGSFYNEQFF	TGTGCCAGCAGCCCCCCCCCAGTCGGGTCCTTTTACAATGAGCAGTTCTTC
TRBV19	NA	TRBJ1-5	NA	CASSDGHNQPQHF	TGTGCCAGTAGTGATGGACATAATCAGCCCCAGCATTTT
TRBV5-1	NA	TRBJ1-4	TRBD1	CASSGGTGEKLFF	TGCGCCAGCAGCGGCGGGACAGGGGAAAAACTGTTTTTT
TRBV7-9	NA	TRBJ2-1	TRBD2	CASSPGLAGLNEQFF	TGTGCCAGCAGCCCTGGACTAGCGGGACTCAATGAGCAGTTCTTC
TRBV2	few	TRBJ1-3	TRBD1	CASSVGQGSGNTIYF	TGTGCCAGCAGCGTTGGACAGGGATCTGGAAACACCATATATTTT
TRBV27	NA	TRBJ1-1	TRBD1	CASSLAVGQGASEAFF	TGTGCCAGCAGCCTCGCCGTGGGACAGGGGGCTTCTGAAGCTTTCTTT
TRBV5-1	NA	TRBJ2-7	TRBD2	CASSGTSGRSSEQYF	TGCGCCAGCAGCGGGACTAGCGGGAGGTCCTCCGAGCAGTACTTC
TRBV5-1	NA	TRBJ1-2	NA	CASNHGESPVANYGYTF	TGCGCCAGCAACCACGGAGAGTCCCCCGTGGCTAACTATGGCTACACCTTC
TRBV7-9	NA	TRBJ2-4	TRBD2	CASSLLWGGDGDIQYF	TGTGCCAGCAGCTTGTTATGGGGGGGGGATGGGGACATTCAGTACTTC
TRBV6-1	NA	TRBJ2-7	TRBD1	CASSEAFDSGQGYF	TGTGCCAGCAGTGAAGCCTTTGACAGCGGACAGGGGTACTTC
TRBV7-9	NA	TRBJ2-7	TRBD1	CASSLGLGQGKHEQYF	TGTGCCAGCAGCTTAGGTCTCGGACAGGGGAAACACGAGCAGTACTTC
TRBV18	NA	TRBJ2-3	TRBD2	CASSPRAGGADTQYF	TGTGCCAGCTCACCAAGGGCCGGGGGGGCAGATACGCAGTATTTT
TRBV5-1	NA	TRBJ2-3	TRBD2	CASSRTSGSTDTQYF	TGCGCCAGCAGCAGGACTAGCGGGAGTACAGATACGCAGTATTTT
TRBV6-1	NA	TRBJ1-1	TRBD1	CASRLATGEDTEAFF	TGTGCCAGCAGACTCGCGACAGGGGAAGACACTGAAGCTTTCTTT
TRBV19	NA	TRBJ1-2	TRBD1	CASSIDRVPDNYGYTF	TGTGCCAGTAGTATCGACAGGGTCCCTGATAACTATGGCTACACCTTC
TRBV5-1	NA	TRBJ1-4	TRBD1	CASSYEKGAEKLFF	TGCGCCAGCAGCTATGAAAAGGGGGCTGAAAAACTGTTTTTT
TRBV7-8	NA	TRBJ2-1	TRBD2	CASSVPGLAGVGEQFF	TGTGCCAGCAGCGTACCGGGACTAGCGGGAGTTGGTGAGCAGTTCTTC
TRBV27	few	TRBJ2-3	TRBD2	CASTISPLLAGSTDTQYF	TGTGCCAGCACCATCTCCCCACTACTAGCGGGGAGCACAGATACGCAGTATTTT
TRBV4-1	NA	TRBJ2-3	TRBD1	CASSQDQGTGQYF	TGCGCCAGCAGCCAAGATCAAGGGACAGGGCAGTATTTT
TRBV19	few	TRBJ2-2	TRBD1	CASSPTGGYTGELFF	TGTGCCAGTAGTCCGACAGGGGGATACACCGGGGAGCTGTTTTTT
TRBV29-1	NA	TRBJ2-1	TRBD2	CSVQRHGLARDNEQFF	TGCAGCGTTCAACGACACGGACTAGCGAGAGACAATGAGCAGTTCTTC
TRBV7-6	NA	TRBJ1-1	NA	CASSSRLDSEAFF	TGTGCCAGCAGCTCCCGACTTGACTCAGAAGCTTTCTTT
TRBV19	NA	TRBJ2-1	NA	CASSIRSYPYNEQFF	TGTGCCAGTAGTATACGCAGTTATCCCTACAATGAGCAGTTCTTC
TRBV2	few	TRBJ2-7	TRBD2	CASSSLAGASSYEQYF	TGTGCCAGCAGTTCACTAGCGGGAGCTAGCTCCTACGAGCAGTACTTC
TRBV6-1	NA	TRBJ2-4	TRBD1	CASSADRGAKNIQYF	TGTGCCAGCAGCGCGGACAGGGGGGCCAAAAACATTCAGTACTTC
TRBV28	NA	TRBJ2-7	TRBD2	CASSSQTSGRIYEQYF	TGTGCCAGCAGTTCTCAAACTAGCGGGAGAATCTACGAGCAGTACTTC
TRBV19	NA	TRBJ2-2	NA	CASSALTSPPYTGELFF	TGTGCCAGTAGTGCCCTCACTAGCCCCCCCTACACCGGGGAGCTGTTTTTT
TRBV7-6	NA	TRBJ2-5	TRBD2	CASSLGTMGETQYF	TGTGCCAGCAGCCTCGGGACTATGGGGGAGACCCAGTACTTC
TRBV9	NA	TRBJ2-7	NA	CASSPTESSYEQYF	TGTGCCAGCAGCCCCACGGAGAGCTCCTACGAGCAGTACTTC
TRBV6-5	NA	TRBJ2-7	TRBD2	CASSQLAGGFREQYF	TGTGCCAGCAGCCAACTAGCGGGAGGTTTCCGCGAGCAGTACTTC
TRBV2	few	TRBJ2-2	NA	CASRARGNTGELFF	TGTGCCAGCAGAGCCAGGGGTAACACCGGGGAGCTGTTTTTT
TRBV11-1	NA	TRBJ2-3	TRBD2	CASSPRLAGRTDTQYF	TGTGCCAGCAGCCCACGACTAGCGGGCCGCACAGATACGCAGTATTTT
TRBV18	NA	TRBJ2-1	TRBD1	CASSLAGTGTYNEQFF	TGTGCCAGCTCACTTGCCGGGACAGGGACCTACAATGAGCAGTTCTTC
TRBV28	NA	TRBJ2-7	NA	CASGAIYEQYF	TGTGCCAGTGGGGCGATCTACGAGCAGTACTTC
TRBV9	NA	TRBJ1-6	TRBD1	CASSLRTGGDSPLHF	TGTGCCAGCAGCTTAAGGACAGGGGGGGATTCACCCCTCCACTTT
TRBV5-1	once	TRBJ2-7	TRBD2	CASSLAGTSDYEQYF	TGCGCCAGCAGCTTGGCCGGGACTAGCGACTACGAGCAGTACTTC